This TCR beta chain was profiled in a study of identical twins. This clonotype showed up just a few times. The antigen is unknown. Germline V gene data show CDR1 as DFQATT and CDR2 as SNEGSKA (reference sequence). The CDR3 runs 15 residues. V lost 0 bases, J lost 9 bases, and 20 bases lay in between. Each CDR3 protein is one row after TCRdb ran MiXCR on the 5' RACE reads. The sample holds 500,000 to 650,000 distinct CDR3 sequences, less than 9% seen once. Notes on the study in general: There were fewer insertions in abundant cord blood beta clonotypes, but memory repertoires showed no such pattern. Within monozygotic twins, out-of-frame TCR alpha sharing was underestimated by the models. A cross-sectional statistical analysis, not follow-up of the same donors, supported the conclusions.

These data were also reused for a study on yellow fever vaccine responses in identical twins. That work states: Reportedly, twins' vaccine T cell responses looked partly convergent and partly personalized.

The chain has TRBV20-1 and TRBJ1-2, with TRBD1 as a possible D gene (5 bases). Sequenced material: PBMCs. The clonotype originates from a woman under 30 in good health. The CDR3, as DNA: TGCAGTGCTAGAGAGGGGACGGCTTATTATATGAGCTACACCTTC. This translates into CSAREGTAYYMSYTF.